The 10 T cell receptor beta chains given below trace back to one sample, sequenced in a study of T cell responses to AZD1222 COVID-19 vaccine. Clones were read by immunoSEQ multiplex PCR, and TCRdb kept only the in-frame ones, dropping some. The repertoire consists of approximately 110,000 clones, with about 88% occurring once and the leading ten covering 3.5% to 4.5%. The starting material was peripheral blood, obtained on day 0 of AZD1222 vaccination. These receptors were taken from an adult in good health.

The chain uses TRBV30 and TRBJ1-1; D remains unclear. With 2 bases removed from V and 1 base from J, the gap between germline ends came to 11 bases. Germline assignment: CDR1 GTSNPN and CDR2 SVGIG (reference sequence). CDR3 length: 14 residues. CDR3 sequence reads: CAWSKGLSNTEAFF. The CDR3 DNA is TGTGCCTGGAGTAAAGGCCTTTCGAACACTGAAGCTTTCTTT.

The chain joins TRBV5-1 to TRBJ1-1; 8 positions match TRBD1. J was trimmed by 4 bases and V by 2 bases; bases with no gene match: 13. This CDR3 comprises 17 residues. The germline CDR1 and CDR2 sequences are SGHRS and YFSETQ. The CDR3: CASSLPPSTGVVTEAFF. CDR3 coding DNA: TGCGCCAGCAGCTTACCCCCCTCGACAGGGGTGGTCACTGAAGCTTTCTTT.

V usage is TRBV7-9 and J usage is TRBJ2-7; 9 nucleotides align to TRBD1. CDR3 size: 15 residues. Germline CDR1 reads SEHNR; CDR2 reads FQNEAQ (reference sequence). The ends lost 5 bases at V and 2 bases at J; junction bases unmatched: 7. CDR3: CASSPRGQGAYEQYF. The CDR3 coding sequence is TGTGCCAGCAGCCCCAGGGGACAGGGAGCCTACGAGCAGTACTTC.

The rearrangement joins TRBV19 to TRBJ2-5; maybe TRBD1 (6 bases). The CDR3 is 13 residues long. Germline-derived CDR1 and CDR2 are LNHDA and SQIVND (reference sequence). V shed 5 bases and J shed 9 bases, with 16 bases lying between them. In nucleotides, the CDR3 is TGTGCCAGTAGTGGCAGGGGCCTCGAGGCCCAGTACTTC. Amino acids: CASSGRGLEAQYF.

This clone was counted a few times. The chain is built from TRBV3-1 (or the pseudogene TRBV3-2) and TRBJ1-2; D gene ambiguous. CDR1 is LGHDT and CDR2 is YNNKEL in the germline V gene (reference sequence). V was trimmed by 2 bases and J by 8 bases, leaving 12 bases between them. The CDR3 runs 13 residues. CDR3 amino acids: CASSQSPFAGYTF. The CDR3 bases are TGTGCCAGCAGCCAAAGCCCCTTCGCCGGCTACACCTTC.

This chain connects TRBV7-9 to TRBJ1-2, with 7 nucleotides matching TRBD1. CDR3 length equals 15 residues. With 3 bases clipped from V and 2 bases from J, the junction kept 6 bases outside the gene matches. Germline V lookup: CDR1 SEHNR, CDR2 FQNEAQ (reference sequence). CDR3 residues: CASSFGLGGNYGYTF. The CDR3 DNA reads as TGTGCCAGCAGCTTCGGTTTAGGGGGCAACTATGGCTACACCTTC.

The chain uses TRBV4-3 and TRBJ1-2; 9 bases agree with TRBD1. The V gene's germline CDR1 is LGHNA and CDR2 YSLEER. V shed 4 bases and J 2 bases; nucleotides not matched to a gene: 14. The CDR3 runs 18 residues. In DNA, the CDR3 is TGCGCCAGCAGCCTACACGTGACCGGGGGACAGGGAAACTATGGCTACACCTTC. Its translation is CASSLHVTGGQGNYGYTF.

The chain recombines TRBV27 with TRBJ1-6, with TRBD1 identical over 9 bases. The ends lost 6 bases at V and 7 bases at J; junction bases unmatched: 7. The CDR3 has 15 amino acids. Germline assignment: CDR1 MNHEY and CDR2 SMNVEV (reference sequence). The CDR3 region is CASSAGTGWNSPLHF. CDR3 DNA sequence: TGTGCCAGCAGCGCCGGGACAGGGTGGAATTCACCCCTCCACTTT.

V is TRBV5-8 and J is TRBJ1-2; D unclear. This CDR3 contains 10 residues. V lost 1 base to trimming and J lost 8 bases, with 3 bases between them. Germline lookup yields CDR1 SGHTS and CDR2 YDEGEE. CDR3 DNA sequence: TGTGCCAGCAGCTTGAGAGGCTACACCTTC. This encodes CASSLRGYTF. Drawing the rest from reference TRBV5-8 and TRBJ1-2, the complete variable domain is EAGVTQSPTHLIKTRGQQATLRCSPISGHTSVYWYQQALGLGLQFLLWYDEGEERNRGNFPPRFSGRQFPNYSSELNVNALELEDSALYLCASSLRGYTFGSGTRLTVV.

This chain links TRBV12-5 with TRBJ2-1, with TRBD2 matching over 10 bases. The ends lost 2 bases at V and 4 bases at J; junction bases unmatched: 11. The germline V gene has CDR1 LGHNT and CDR2 FRNRAP. CDR3 size: 18 residues. The CDR3 DNA follows: TGTGCTAGTGGTTTGCTAAACCTAGCGGGAGTGGTTTACAATGAGCAGTTCTTC. It specifies CASGLLNLAGVVYNEQFF.